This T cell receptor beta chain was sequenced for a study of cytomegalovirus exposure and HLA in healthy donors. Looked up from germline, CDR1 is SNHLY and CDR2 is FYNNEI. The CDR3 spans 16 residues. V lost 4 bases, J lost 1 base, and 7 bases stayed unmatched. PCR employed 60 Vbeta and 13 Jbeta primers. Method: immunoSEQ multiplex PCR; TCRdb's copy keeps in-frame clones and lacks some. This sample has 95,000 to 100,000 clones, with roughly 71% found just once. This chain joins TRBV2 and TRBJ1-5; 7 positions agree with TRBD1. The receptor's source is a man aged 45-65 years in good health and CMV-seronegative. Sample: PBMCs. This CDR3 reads CASSVTGVGSNQPQHF. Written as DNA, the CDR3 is TGTGCCAGCAGTGTTACAGGGGTGGGGAGCAATCAGCCCCAGCATTTT.